This TCR beta chain was captured by sequencing in a study of T cell repertoires in cytomegalovirus infection. This clonotype came up many times. From the reads, TCRdb called clonotypes with MiXCR, one entry per CDR3 protein. The sample has 510,000 or so distinct CDR3 sequences, around a quarter seen once. The V segment lost 5 bases and the J segment 0 bases; nucleotides outside the gene matches: 5. CDR1 is SEHNR, CDR2 FQNEAQ, per germline (reference sequence). The CDR3 covers 18 residues. The V gene is TRBV7-9, the J gene TRBJ2-1, with 15 bases aligning to TRBD2. The origin of this receptor is a human donor in good health (CMV status not recorded). Some clones in this sample may be carry-over from other donors' samples. Sequenced sample: PBMCs. CDR3 DNA sequence: TGTGCCAGCAGCCGGGGGACTAGCGGGGGGAGCTCCTACAATGAGCAGTTCTTC. It is translated as CASSRGTSGGSSYNEQFF.